This T cell receptor beta chain stems from a study of cytomegalovirus exposure and HLA in healthy donors. About the research overall: Sequencing of 180 million or so T cells in an earlier analysis found 95 million to 120 million unique TCR beta sequences. Broader study findings: An assumption of roughly uniform sequencing depth across donors underlay the presence/absence analyses. Analyzed later, association rates of TCRs varied across HLA loci, with DRB1 most and HLA-C fewest.

Germline values: CDR1 SGHTA, CDR2 FQGNSA. The length of the CDR3 is 16 residues. V dropped 4 bases and J dropped 4; count of bases not matched to a gene: 9. Regarding this clone: What it binds is unknown.

The PCR made use of 60 Vbeta and 13 Jbeta primers. As processed by the authors: Unique TCR beta chains numbered 60 million to 100 million in a later analysis, with roughly 11 million shared. Clones were read by immunoSEQ multiplex PCR, and TCRdb kept only the in-frame ones, dropping some. The D gene and trimming were derived from the DNA, and the V and J assignments and clone size from that table. The repertoire includes roughly 120,000 clones, about 68% of them detected once, and around 9.7% sits in the top ten. This rearrangement joins TRBV7-2 to TRBJ2-7, with TRBD2 matching over 11 bases. The sequence derives from a woman aged 40 to 50 in good health and CMV-seropositive. Sequenced sample: PBMCs. In DNA, the CDR3 is TGTGCCAGCAGCTATACTCCGGGACTAGCGGAATACGAGCAGTACTTC. This encodes CASSYTPGLAEYEQYF. Together with reference TRBV7-2 and TRBJ2-7, the CDR3 gives the full variable domain: GAGVSQSPSNKVTEKGKDVELRCDPISGHTALYWYRQSLGQGLEFLIYFQGNSAPDKSGLPSDRFSAERTGGSVSTLTIQRTQQEDSAVYLCASSYTPGLAEYEQYFGPGTRLTVT.